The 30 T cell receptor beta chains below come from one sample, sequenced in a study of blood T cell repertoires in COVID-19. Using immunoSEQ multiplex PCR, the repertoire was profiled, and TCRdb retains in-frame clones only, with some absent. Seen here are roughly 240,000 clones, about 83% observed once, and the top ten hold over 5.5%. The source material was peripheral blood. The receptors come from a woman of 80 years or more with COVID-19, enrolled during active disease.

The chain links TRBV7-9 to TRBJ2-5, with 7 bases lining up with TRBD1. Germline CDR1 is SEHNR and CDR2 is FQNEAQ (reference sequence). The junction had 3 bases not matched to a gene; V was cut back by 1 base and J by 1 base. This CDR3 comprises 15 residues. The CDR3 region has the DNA TGTGCCAGCAGCTTAGTACAGGGGTCCCAAGAGACCCAGTACTTC. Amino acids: CASSLVQGSQETQYF.

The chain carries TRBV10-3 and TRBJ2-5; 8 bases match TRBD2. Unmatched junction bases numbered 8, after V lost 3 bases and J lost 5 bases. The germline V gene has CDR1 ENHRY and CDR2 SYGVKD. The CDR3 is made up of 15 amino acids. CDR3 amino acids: CAISDRLAGGETQYF. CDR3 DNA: TGTGCCATCAGTGACCGTCTAGCGGGTGGGGAGACCCAGTACTTC.

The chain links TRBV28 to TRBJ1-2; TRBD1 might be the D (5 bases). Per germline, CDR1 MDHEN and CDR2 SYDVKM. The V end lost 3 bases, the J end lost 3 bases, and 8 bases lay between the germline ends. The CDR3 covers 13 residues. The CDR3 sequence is CASSFPGYYGYTF. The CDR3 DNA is TGTGCCAGCAGTTTCCCAGGGTACTATGGCTACACCTTC.

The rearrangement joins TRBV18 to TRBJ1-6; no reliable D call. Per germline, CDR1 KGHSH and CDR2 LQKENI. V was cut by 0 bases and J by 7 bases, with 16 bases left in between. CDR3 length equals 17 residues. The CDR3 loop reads CASSPPRIRTENSPLHF. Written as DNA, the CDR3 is TGTGCCAGCTCACCACCAAGGATCCGGACTGAAAATTCACCCCTCCACTTT.

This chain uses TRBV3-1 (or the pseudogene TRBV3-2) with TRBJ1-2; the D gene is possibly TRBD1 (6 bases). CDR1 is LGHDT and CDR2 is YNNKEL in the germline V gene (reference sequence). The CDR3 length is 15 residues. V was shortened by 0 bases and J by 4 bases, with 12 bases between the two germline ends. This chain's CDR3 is CASSQDLGQIYGYTF. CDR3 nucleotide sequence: TGTGCCAGCAGCCAAGATCTTGGACAGATCTATGGCTACACCTTC.

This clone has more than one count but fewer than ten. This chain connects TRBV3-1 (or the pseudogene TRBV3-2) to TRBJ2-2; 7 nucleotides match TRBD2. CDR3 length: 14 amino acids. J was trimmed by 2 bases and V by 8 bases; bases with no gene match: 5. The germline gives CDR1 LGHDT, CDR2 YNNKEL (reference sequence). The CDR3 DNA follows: TGTGCCAGCGAAGCTAGCGGAAACACCGGGGAGCTGTTTTTT. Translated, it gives CASEASGNTGELFF.

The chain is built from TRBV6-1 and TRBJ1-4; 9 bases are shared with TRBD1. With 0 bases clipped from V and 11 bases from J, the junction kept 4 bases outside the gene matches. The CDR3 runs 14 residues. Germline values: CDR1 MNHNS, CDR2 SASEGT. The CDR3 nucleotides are TGTGCCAGCAGTGAAGCCGGGACAGGGAGGAAACTGTTTTTT. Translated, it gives CASSEAGTGRKLFF.

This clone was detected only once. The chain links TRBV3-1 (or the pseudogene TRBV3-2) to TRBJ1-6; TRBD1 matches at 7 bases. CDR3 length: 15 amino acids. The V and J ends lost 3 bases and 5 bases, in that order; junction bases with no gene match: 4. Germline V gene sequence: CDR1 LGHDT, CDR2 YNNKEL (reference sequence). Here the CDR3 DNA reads TGTGCCAGCAGCCAGGGCAGGGGGAATAATTCACCCCTCCACTTT. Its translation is CASSQGRGNNSPLHF.

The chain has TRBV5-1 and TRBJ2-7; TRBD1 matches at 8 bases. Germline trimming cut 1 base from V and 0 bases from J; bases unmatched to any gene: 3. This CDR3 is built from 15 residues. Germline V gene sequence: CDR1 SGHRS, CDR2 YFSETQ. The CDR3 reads CASSLLQGVSYEQYF. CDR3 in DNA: TGCGCCAGCAGCTTGTTACAGGGGGTCTCCTACGAGCAGTACTTC. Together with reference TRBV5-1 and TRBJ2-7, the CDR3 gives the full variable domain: KAGVTQTPRYLIKTRGQQVTLSCSPISGHRSVSWYQQTPGQGLQFLFEYFSETQRNKGNFPGRFSGRQFSNSRSEMNVSTLELGDSALYLCASSLLQGVSYEQYFGPGTRLTVT.

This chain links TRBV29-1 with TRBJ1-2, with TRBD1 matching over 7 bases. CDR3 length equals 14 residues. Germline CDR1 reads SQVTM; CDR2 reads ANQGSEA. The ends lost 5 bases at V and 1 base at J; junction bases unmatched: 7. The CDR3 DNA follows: TGCAGCGTTAAGAAGGCAGGGGGTAACTATGGCTACACCTTC. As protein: CSVKKAGGNYGYTF.

The CDR3 nucleotides read TGTGCCAGCAGCTTGGGGGGGGCCTTCACAGATACGCAGTATTTT. Protein: CASSLGGAFTDTQYF. The chain couples TRBV11-1 to TRBJ2-3; the D gene is possibly TRBD2 (7 bases). Trimming stripped 3 bases from V and 2 bases from J, with 12 bases between. The germline CDR1 and CDR2 sequences are SGHAT and FQDESV (reference sequence). This CDR3 contains 15 residues. Looking up the rest from reference TRBV11-1 and TRBJ2-3 gives the full variable domain: EAEVAQSPRYKITEKSQAVAFWCDPISGHATLYWYRQILGQGPELLVQFQDESVVDDSQLPKDRFSAERLKGVDSTLKIQPAELGDSAMYLCASSLGGAFTDTQYFGPGTRLTVL.

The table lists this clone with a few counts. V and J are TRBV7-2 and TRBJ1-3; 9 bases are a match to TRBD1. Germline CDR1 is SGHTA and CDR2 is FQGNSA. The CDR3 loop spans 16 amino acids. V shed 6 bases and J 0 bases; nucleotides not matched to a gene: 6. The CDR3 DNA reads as TGTGCCAGCAGATTTACAGGGGGCAACTCTGGAAACACCATATATTTT. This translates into CASRFTGGNSGNTIYF.

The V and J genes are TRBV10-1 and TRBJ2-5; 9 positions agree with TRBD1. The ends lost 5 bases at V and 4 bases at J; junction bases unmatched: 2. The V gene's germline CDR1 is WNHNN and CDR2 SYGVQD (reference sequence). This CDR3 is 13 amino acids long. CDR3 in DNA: TGCGCCAGCAGTATGACAGGGGGAGAGACCCAGTACTTC. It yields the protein CASSMTGGETQYF.

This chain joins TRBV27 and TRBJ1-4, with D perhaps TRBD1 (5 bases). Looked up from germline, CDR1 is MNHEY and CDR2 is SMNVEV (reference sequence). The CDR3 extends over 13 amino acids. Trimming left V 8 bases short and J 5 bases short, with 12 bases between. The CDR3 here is CASGGRANEKLFF. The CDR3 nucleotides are TGTGCCAGCGGTGGCAGGGCGAATGAAAAACTGTTTTTT. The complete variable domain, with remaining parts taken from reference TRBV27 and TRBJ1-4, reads EAQVTQNPRYLITVTGKKLTVTCSQNMNHEYMSWYRQDPGLGLRQIYYSMNVEVTDKGDVPEGYKVSRKEKRNFPLILESPSPNQTSLYFCASGGRANEKLFFGSGTQLSVL.

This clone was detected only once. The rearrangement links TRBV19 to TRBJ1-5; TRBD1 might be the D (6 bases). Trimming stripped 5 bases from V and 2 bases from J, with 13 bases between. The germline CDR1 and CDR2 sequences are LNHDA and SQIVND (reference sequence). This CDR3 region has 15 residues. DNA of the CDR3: TGTGCCAGTAGTCCGTGGGGGGGCCGCAATCAGCCCCAGCATTTT. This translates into CASSPWGGRNQPQHF.

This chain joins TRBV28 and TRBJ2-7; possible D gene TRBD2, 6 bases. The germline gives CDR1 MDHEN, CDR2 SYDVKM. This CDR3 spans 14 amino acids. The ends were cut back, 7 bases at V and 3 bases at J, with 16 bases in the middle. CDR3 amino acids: CASTPAGGNYEQYF. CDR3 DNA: TGTGCCAGCACCCCGGCCGGAGGGAACTACGAGCAGTACTTC.

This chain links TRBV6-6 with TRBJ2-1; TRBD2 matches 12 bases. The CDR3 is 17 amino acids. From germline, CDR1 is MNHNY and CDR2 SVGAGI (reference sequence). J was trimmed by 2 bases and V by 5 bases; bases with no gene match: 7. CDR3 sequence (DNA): TGTGCCAGCAGTCCTAGCGGGGGGGCATTCCCCTACAATGAGCAGTTCTTC. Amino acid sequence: CASSPSGGAFPYNEQFF.

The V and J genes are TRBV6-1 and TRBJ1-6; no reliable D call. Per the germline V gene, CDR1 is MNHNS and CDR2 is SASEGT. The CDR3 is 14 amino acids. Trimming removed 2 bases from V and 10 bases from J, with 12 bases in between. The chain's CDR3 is CASSETAVISPLHF. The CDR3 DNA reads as TGTGCCAGCAGTGAAACAGCGGTAATCTCACCCCTCCACTTT.

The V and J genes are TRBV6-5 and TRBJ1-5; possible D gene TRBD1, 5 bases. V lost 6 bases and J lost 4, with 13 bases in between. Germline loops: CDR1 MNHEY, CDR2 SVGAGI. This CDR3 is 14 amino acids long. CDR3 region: CASRASGGNQPQHF. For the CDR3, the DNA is TGTGCCAGCAGGGCCTCCGGGGGTAATCAGCCCCAGCATTTT.

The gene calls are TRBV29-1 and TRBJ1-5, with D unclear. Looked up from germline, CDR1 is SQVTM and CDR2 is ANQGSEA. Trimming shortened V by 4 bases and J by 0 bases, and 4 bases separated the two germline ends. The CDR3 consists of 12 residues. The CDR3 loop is CSVGYSNQPQHF. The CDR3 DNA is TGCAGCGTTGGTTATAGCAATCAGCCCCAGCATTTT.

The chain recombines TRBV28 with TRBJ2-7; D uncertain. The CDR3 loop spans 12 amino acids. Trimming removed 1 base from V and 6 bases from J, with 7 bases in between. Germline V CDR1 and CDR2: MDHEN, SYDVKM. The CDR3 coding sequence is TGTGCCAGCAGTTTATCCTATCGCGAGCAGTACGTC. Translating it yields CASSLSYREQYV.

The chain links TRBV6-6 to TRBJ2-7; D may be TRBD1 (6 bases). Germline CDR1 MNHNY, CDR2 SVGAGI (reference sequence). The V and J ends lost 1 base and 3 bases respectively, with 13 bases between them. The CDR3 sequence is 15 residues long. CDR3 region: CASSYLEGGHYEQYF. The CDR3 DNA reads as TGTGCCAGCAGTTACTTGGAAGGGGGACACTACGAGCAGTACTTC.

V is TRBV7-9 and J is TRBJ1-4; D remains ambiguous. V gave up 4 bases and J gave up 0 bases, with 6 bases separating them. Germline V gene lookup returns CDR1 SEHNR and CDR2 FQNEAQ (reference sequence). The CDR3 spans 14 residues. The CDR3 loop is CASSSIATNEKLFF. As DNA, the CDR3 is TGTGCCAGCAGCTCTATTGCAACTAATGAAAAACTGTTTTTT. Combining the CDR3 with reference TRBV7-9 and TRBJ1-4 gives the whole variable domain DTGVSQNPRHKITKRGQNVTFRCDPISEHNRLYWYRQTLGQGPEFLTYFQNEAQLEKSRLLSDRFSAERPKGSFSTLEIQRTEQGDSAMYLCASSSIATNEKLFFGSGTQLSVL.

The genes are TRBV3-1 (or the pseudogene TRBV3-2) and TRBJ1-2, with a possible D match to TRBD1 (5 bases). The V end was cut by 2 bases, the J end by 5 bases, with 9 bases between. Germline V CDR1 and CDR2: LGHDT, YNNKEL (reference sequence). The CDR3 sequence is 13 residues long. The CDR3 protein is CASSQRGGYGYTF. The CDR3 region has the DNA TGTGCCAGCAGCCAAAGGGGAGGTTATGGCTACACCTTC.

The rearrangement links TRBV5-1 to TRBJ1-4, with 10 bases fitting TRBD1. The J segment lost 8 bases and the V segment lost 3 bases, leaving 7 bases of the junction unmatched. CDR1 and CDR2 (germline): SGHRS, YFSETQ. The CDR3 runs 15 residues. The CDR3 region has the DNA TGCGCCAGCAGCTCGGGGACAGGGGAGTACGAAAAACTGTTTTTT. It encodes CASSSGTGEYEKLFF.

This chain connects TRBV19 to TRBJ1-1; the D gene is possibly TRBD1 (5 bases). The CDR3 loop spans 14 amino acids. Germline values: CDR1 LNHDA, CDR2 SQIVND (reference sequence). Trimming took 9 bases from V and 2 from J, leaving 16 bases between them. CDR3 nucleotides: TGTGCCAGCCATAATTTACAGGCCAACACTGAAGCTTTCTTT. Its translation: CASHNLQANTEAFF. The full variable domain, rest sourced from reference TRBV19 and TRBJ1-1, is DGGITQSPKYLFRKEGQNVTLSCEQNLNHDAMYWYRQDPGQGLRLIYYSQIVNDFQKGDIAEGYSVSREKKESFPLTVTSAQKNPTAFYLCASHNLQANTEAFFGQGTRLTVV.

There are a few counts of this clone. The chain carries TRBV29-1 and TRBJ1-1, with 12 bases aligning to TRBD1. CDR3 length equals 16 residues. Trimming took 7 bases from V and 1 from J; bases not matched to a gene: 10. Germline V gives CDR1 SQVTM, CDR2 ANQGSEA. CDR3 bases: TGCAGCGCCGCTGTGGGACAGGGGGCATCGAACACTGAAGCTTTCTTT. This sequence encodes CSAAVGQGASNTEAFF.

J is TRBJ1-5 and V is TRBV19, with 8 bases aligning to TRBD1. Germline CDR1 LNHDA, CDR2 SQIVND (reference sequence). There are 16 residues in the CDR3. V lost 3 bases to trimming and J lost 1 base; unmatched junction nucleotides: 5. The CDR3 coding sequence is TGTGCCAGTAGTATTCCGACAGGGGCCAGCAATCAGCCCCAGCATTTT. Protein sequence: CASSIPTGASNQPQHF.

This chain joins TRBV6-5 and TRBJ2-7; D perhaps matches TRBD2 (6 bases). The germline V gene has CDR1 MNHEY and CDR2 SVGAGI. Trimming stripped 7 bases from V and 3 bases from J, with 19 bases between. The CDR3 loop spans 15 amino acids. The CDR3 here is CASKKTAGGIYEQYV. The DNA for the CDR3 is TGTGCCAGCAAGAAGACGGCGGGCGGGATCTACGAGCAGTACGTC.

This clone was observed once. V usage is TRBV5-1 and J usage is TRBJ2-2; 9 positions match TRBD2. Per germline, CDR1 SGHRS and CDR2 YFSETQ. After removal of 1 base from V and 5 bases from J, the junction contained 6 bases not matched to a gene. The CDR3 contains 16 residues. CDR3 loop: CASSLTSSGVTGELFF. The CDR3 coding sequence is TGCGCCAGCAGCTTGACCTCTAGCGGGGTGACCGGGGAGCTGTTTTTT.